This TCR beta chain was observed in a study of blood T cell repertoires in COVID-19. In the study overall: Samples representing acute and convalescent COVID-19 were sourced from the United States, Italy and Spain. In each case, the material was cDNA or gDNA derived from T cells, B-cell-depleted T cells, or PBMCs.

The CDR3 runs 14 residues. Unmatched junction bases numbered 5, after V lost 7 bases and J lost 1 base. Germline CDR1 MNHNY, CDR2 SVGAGI (reference sequence). In the original processing: It was from reference gene primer amplification that nucleated cell counts were estimated. This table comes from immunoSEQ multiplex PCR, and its TCRdb copy is limited to in-frame clones, with some not included. That table gives V, J and clone size, and the DNA gave D and trimming. The sample consists of approximately 250,000 clones, over 65% of them appearing once. The chain employs TRBV6-6 and TRBJ2-5; TRBD2 matches 8 bases. The specimen was peripheral blood. The sequence was collected from a man between 60 and 70 years old who had recovered from COVID-19. CDR3: CASKPTSVQETQYF. In DNA, the CDR3 is TGTGCCAGCAAACCGACTAGCGTCCAAGAGACCCAGTACTTC.